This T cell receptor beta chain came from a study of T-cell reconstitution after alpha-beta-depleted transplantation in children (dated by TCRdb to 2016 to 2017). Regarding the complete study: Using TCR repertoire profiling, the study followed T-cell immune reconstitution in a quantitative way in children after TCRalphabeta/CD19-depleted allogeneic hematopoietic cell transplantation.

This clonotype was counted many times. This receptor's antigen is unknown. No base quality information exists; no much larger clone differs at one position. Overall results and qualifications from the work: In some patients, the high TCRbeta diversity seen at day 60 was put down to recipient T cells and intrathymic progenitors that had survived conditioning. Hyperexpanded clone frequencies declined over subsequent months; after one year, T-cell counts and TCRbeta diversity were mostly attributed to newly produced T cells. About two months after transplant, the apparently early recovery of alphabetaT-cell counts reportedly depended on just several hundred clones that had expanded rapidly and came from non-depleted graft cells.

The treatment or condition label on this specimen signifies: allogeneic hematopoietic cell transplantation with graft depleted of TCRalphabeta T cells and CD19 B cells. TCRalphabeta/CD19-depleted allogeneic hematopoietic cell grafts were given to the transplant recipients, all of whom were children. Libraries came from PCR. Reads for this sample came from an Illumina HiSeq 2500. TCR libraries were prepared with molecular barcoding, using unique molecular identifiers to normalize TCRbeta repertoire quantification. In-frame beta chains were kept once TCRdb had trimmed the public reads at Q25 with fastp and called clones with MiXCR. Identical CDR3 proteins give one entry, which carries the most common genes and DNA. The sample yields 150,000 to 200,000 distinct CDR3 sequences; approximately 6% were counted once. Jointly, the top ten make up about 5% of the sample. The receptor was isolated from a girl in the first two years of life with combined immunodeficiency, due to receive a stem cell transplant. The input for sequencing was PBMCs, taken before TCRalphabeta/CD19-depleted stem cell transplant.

The CDR3 protein: CASSFTRESQPQHF. The DNA reads as follows: TGTGCCAGCAGTTTTACGAGGGAAAGTCAGCCCCAGCATTTT. The chain joins TRBV12-3 or TRBV12-4 to TRBJ1-5; the D gene remains uncertain. The CDR3 numbers 14 residues from cysteine through phenylalanine. Of all the DNA, just the CDR3 is kept, 42 bases in frame from base 1. Trimming at the junction amounts to 3 bases on V and 6 bases on J, and the germline ends lie 12 bases apart.